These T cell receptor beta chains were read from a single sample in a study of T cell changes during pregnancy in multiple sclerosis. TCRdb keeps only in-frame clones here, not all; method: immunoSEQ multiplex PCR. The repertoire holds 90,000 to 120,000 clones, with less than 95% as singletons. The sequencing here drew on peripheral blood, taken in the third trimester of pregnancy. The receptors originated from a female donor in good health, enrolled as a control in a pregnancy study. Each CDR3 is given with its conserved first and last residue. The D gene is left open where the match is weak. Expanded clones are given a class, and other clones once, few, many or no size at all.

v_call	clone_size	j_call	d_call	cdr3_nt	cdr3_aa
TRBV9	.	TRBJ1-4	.	TGTGCCAGCAGCTCTCAAGGAGGGGGAGGGAGTGAAAAACTGTTTTTT	CASSSQGGGGSEKLFF
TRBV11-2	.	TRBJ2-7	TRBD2	TGTGCCAGCCGGTCTAATGGGGGGGTAGCCTACGAGCAGTACTTC	CASRSNGGVAYEQYF
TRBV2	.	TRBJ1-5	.	TGTGCCAGCAGGAAGGGGCCGGGAGATCAGCCCCAGCATTTT	CASRKGPGDQPQHF
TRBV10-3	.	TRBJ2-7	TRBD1	TGTGCCATCAGTGTCGGGACAGGGGAAATCGAGCAGTACTTC	CAISVGTGEIEQYF
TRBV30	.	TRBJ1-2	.	TGTGCCTGTCACCCGACAAGCAACTATGGCTACACCTTC	CACHPTSNYGYTF
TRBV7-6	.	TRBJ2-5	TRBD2	TGTGCCAGCAGCTTAGTTAGCGGGGGCCGAGTGGAGACCCAGTACTTC	CASSLVSGGRVETQYF
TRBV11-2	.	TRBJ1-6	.	TGTGCCAGCAGCTTTCCTAGGGGCTATAATTCACCCCTCCACTTT	CASSFPRGYNSPLHF
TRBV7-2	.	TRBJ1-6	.	TGTGCCAGCAGCCCTCGGGCGGGTTGGCCTTCACCCCTCCACTTT	CASSPRAGWPSPLHF
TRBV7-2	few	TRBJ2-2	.	TGTGCCAGCAGCTTAGTCCAGATACCTAACACCGGGGAGCTGTTTTTT	CASSLVQIPNTGELFF
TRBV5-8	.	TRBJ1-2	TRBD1	TGTGCCAGCGGGCCGCGTGGCAGGGGGGACTATGGCTACACCTTC	CASGPRGRGDYGYTF
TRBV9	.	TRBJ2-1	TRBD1	TGTGCCAGCAGCGGCGACAGGGGGGGCCCCAATGAGCAGTTCTTC	CASSGDRGGPNEQFF
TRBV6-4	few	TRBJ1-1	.	TGTGCCAGCAGTGCAGAGGGAGGAACCGAAGCTTTCTTT	CASSAEGGTEAFF
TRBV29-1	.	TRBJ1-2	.	TGCAGCGTGACAGAGAATGACAGGTTTTCCGGTGGCTACACCTTC	CSVTENDRFSGGYTF
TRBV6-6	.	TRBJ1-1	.	TGTGCCAGCACCCCCCGGGGATGGGGGGGGAACACTGAAGCTTTCTTT	CASTPRGWGGNTEAFF
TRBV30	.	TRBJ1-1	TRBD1	TGTGCCTGGACCAGGGGGACTGTGAACACTGAAGCTTTCTTT	CAWTRGTVNTEAFF
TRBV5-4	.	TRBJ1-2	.	TGTGCCAGCAGCTTGTCGCGGGGAAACTATGGCTACACCTTC	CASSLSRGNYGYTF
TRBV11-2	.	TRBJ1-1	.	TGTGCCAGCAGCTTACCGGGGAATGCTGAAGCTTTCTTT	CASSLPGNAEAFF
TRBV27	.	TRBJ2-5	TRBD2	TGTGCCAGCAGTTCCCCTAGCGGGGAACAAGAGACCCAGTACTTC	CASSSPSGEQETQYF
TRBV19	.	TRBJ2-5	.	TGTGCCAGTAGTATCGCTATAGCCCTTGGTAGGGAGACCCAGTACTTC	CASSIAIALGRETQYF
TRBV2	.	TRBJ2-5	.	TGTGCCAGCAAGGCGGGGCAAGAGACCCAGTACTTC	CASKAGQETQYF
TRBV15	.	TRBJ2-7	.	TGTGCCACCAGCAGAGATCTGCGGCAGCAGATGCAGTACTTC	CATSRDLRQQMQYF
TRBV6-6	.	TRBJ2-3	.	TGTGCCAGCAGTCCCGGGACTAGCACAGATACGCAGTATTTT	CASSPGTSTDTQYF
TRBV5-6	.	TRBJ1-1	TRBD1	TGTGCCAGCAGCCTCGGACAGGGCACGTTCATGAACACTGAAGCTTTCTTT	CASSLGQGTFMNTEAFF
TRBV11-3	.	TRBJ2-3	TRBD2	TGTGCCAGCAGCACTCGTAGCGGGGCAAGCACAGATACGCAGTATTTT	CASSTRSGASTDTQYF
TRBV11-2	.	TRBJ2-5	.	TGTGCCAGCAGCCCAGGAACAGGGCGGGCGGAGACCCAGTACTTC	CASSPGTGRAETQYF
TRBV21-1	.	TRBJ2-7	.	TGTGCCAGCAGCTACGGGACTCCGGACGGCGAGCAGTACTTC	CASSYGTPDGEQYF
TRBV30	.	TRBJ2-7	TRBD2	TGTGCCTGGAGCGGCGTCGGGGGGTACGAGCAGTACTTC	CAWSGVGGYEQYF
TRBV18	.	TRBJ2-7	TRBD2	TGTGCCAGCTCACCCTCAAGGACAGCAACTAGCGGGGGGTCCCCCTACGAGCAGTACTTC	CASSPSRTATSGGSPYEQYF
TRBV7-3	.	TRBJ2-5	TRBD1	TGTGCCAGCAGCCCCGCCAGTGACAGGGGGGAGACCCAGTACTTC	CASSPASDRGETQYF
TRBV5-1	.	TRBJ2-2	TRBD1	TGCGCCAGCAGCCCGAGAGGGACAGCGAACACCGGGGAGCTGTTTTTT	CASSPRGTANTGELFF
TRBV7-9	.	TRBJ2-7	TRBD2	TGTGCCAGCAGCACAAGCGGGGCGAAAACTTACGAGCAGTACTTC	CASSTSGAKTYEQYF
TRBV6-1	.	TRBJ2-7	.	TGTGCCAGCAGGGCCGGGGGACCCTACGAGCAGTACTTC	CASRAGGPYEQYF
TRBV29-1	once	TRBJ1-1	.	TGCAGCGCGTATACTTCAATAATGAACACTGAAGCTTTCTTT	CSAYTSIMNTEAFF
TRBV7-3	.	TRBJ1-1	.	TGTGCCAGCAGCTTAGAACAGGGATTTACTGAAGCTTTCTTT	CASSLEQGFTEAFF
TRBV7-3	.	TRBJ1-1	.	TGTGCCAGCAGCTCCATGGACAGCCATAACACTGAAGCTTTCTTT	CASSSMDSHNTEAFF
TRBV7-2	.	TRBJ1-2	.	TGTGCCAGCAGCTGGCCGTTAGGTCTGGGGAGTAGCTACACCTTC	CASSWPLGLGSSYTF
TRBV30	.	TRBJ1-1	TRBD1	TGTGCCTGGCGACAGGGGGCTGGCACTGAAGCTTTCTTT	CAWRQGAGTEAFF
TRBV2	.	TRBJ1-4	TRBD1	TGTGCCAGCAGTGAAGAAAGGACAGGGGCTGAAAAACTGTTTTTT	CASSEERTGAEKLFF
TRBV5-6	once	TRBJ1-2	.	TGTGCCAGCAGCCCAGGGGTGAACTATGGCTACACCTTC	CASSPGVNYGYTF
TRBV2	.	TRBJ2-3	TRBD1	TGTGCCAGCAGTGAACGGGGACAGGGGGCTGGGGATACGCAGTATTTT	CASSERGQGAGDTQYF
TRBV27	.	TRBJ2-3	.	TGTGCCAGCAGTTTTACACAGGCAGATACGCAGTATTTT	CASSFTQADTQYF
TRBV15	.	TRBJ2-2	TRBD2	TGTGCCACCAGCGGCTATGGCGGGGGAAACACCGGGGAGCTGTTTTTT	CATSGYGGGNTGELFF
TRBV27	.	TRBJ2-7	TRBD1	TGTGCCAGCAGTTTGGGTTCCGGGACAGGGGTCTACGAGCAGTACTTC	CASSLGSGTGVYEQYF